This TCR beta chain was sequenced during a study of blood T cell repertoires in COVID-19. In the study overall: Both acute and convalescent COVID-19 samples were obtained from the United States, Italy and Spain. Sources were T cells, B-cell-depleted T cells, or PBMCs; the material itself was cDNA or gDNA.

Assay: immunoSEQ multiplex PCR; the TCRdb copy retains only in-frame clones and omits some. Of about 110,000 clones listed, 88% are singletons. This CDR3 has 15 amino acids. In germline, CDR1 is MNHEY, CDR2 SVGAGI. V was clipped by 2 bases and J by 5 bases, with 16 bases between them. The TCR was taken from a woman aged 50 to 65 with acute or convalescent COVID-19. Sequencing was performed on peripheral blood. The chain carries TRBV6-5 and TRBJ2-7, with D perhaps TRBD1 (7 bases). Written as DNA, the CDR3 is TGTGCCAGCAGTTACCGGGGAGGAGGGGGCAACGAGCAGTACTTC. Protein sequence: CASSYRGGGGNEQYF.